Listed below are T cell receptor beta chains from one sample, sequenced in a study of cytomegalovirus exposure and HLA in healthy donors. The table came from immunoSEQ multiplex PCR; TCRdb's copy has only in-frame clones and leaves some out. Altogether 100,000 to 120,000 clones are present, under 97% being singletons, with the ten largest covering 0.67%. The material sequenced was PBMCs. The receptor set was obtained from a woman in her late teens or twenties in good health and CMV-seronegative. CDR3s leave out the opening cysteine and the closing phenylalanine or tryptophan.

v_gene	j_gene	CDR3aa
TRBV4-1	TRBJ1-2	ASSQFGGGAGFGYT
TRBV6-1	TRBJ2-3	AFQGRGTDTQY
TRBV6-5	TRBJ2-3	ASRGASDTQY
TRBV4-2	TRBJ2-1	ASSQADRGSSYNEQF
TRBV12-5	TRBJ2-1	ASGLSSRWGDNEQF
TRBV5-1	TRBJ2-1	ASSSTGTGSYNEQF
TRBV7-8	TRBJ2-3	ASSFSGGYSDTQY
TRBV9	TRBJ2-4	ASSVGQERLAKNIQY
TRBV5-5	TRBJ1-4	ASSLTRDSNEKLF
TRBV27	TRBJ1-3	ARMSRGFSGNTIY
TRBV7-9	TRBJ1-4	ASSSNRGEKLF